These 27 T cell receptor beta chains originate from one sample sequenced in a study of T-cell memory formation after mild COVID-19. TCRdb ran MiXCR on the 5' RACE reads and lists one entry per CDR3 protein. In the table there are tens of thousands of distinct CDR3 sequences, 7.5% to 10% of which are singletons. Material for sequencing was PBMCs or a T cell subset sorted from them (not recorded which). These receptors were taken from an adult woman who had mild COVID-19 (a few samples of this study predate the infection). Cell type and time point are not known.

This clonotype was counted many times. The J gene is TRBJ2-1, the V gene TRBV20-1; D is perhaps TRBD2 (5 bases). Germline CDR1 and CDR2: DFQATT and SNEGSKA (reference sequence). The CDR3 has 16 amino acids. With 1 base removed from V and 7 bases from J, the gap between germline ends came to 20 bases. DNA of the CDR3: TGCAGTGCTAGAGGCAGAGGTGGGAGCCGATTGAATGAGCAGTTCTTC. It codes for CSARGRGGSRLNEQFF.

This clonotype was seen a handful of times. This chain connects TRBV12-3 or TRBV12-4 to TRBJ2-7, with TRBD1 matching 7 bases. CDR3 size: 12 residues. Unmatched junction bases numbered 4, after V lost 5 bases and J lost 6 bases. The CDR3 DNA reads TGTGCCAGCAGTAGAGACAGGGCCGAGCAGTACTTC. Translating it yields CASSRDRAEQYF.

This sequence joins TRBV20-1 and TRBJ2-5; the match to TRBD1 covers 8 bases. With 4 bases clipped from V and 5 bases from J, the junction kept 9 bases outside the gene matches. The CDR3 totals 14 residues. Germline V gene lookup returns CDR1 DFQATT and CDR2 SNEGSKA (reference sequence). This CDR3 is CSATPGQELETQYF. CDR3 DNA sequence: TGCAGTGCTACCCCGGGACAGGAGTTGGAGACCCAGTACTTC.

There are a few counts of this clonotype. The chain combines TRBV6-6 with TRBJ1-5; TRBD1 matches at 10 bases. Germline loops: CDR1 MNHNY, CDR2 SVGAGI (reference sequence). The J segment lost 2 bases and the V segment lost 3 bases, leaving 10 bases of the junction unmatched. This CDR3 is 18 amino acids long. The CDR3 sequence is CASSYGGQGSGGNQPQHF. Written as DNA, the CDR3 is TGTGCCAGCAGTTATGGGGGACAGGGGAGTGGAGGCAATCAGCCCCAGCATTTT.

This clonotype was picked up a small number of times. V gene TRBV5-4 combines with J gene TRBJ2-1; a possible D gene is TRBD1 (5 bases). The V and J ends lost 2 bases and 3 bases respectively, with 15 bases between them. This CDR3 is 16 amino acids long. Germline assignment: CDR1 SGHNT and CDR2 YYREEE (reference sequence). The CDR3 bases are TGTGCCAGCAGCTTTGCCCGACAGAGGCTCTACAATGAGCAGTTCTTC. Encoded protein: CASSFARQRLYNEQFF.

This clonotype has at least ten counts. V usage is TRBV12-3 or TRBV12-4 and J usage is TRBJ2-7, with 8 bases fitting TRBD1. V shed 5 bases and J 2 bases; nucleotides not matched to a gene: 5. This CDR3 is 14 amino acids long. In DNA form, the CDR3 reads TGTGCCAGCAGTCCGGACAGGGCGGCCTACGAGCAGTACTTC. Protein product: CASSPDRAAYEQYF.

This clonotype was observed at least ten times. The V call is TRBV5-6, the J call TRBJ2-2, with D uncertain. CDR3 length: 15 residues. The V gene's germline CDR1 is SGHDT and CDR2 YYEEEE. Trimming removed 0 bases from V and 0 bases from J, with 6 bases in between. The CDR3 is CASSLGTANTGELFF. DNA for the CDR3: TGTGCCAGCAGCTTGGGTACGGCGAACACCGGGGAGCTGTTTTTT.

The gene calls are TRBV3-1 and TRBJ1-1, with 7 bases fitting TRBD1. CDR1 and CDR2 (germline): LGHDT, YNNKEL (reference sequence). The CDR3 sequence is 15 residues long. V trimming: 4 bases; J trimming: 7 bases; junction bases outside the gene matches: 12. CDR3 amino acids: CASSPLLGGAVEAFF. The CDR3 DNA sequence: TGTGCCAGCAGCCCCCTTTTAGGGGGCGCGGTTGAAGCTTTCTTT.

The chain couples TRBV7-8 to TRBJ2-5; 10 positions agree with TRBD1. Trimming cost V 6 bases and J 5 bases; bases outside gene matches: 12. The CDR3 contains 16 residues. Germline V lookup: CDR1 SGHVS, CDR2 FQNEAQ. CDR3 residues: CASSPRGGQGWETQYF. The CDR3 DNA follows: TGTGCCAGCAGTCCTCGAGGGGGACAGGGGTGGGAGACCCAGTACTTC.

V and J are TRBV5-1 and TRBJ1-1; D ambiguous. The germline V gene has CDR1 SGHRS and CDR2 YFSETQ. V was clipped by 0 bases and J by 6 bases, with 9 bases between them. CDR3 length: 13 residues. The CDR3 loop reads CASSLGGRAEAFF. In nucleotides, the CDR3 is TGCGCCAGCAGCTTGGGGGGTCGGGCTGAAGCTTTCTTT. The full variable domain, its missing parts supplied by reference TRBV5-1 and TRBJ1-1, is KAGVTQTPRYLIKTRGQQVTLSCSPISGHRSVSWYQQTPGQGLQFLFEYFSETQRNKGNFPGRFSGRQFSNSRSEMNVSTLELGDSALYLCASSLGGRAEAFFGQGTRLTVV.

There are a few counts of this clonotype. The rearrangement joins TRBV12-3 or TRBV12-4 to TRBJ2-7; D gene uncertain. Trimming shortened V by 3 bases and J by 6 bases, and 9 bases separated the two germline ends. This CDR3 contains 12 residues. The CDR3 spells CASSLELSEQYF. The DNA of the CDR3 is TGTGCCAGCAGTTTGGAGTTATCCGAGCAGTACTTC.

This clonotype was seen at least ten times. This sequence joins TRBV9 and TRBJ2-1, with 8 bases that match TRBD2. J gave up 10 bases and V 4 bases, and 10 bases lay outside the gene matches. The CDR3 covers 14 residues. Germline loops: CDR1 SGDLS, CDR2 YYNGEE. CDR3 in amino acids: CASSTAGGPREQFF. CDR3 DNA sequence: TGTGCCAGCAGCACCGCGGGGGGCCCTCGGGAGCAGTTCTTC.

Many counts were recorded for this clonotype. CDR3 nucleotide sequence: TGTGCCAGCAGCGGTACCGGGACTAGCGGGAGAGATGAGCAGTTCTTC. This gives the protein CASSGTGTSGRDEQFF. The chain carries TRBV6-1 and TRBJ2-1; 14 bases agree with TRBD2. Losses at the gene ends were 6 bases for V and 8 bases for J; bases not matched to a gene: 9. Per the germline V gene, CDR1 is MNHNS and CDR2 is SASEGT. CDR3 size: 16 residues.

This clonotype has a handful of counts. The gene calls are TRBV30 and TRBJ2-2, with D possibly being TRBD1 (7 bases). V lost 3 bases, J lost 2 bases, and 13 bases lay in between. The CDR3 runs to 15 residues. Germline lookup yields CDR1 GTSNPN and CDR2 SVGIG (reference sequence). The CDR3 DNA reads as TGTGCCTGGAGGGAGGGGGCGAGCAACACCGGGGAGCTGTTTTTT. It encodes CAWREGASNTGELFF. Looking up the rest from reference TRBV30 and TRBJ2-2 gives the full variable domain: SQTIHQWPATLVQPVGSPLSLECTVEGTSNPNLYWYRQAAGRGLQLLFYSVGIGQISSEVPQNLSASRPQDRQFILSSKKLLLSDSGFYLCAWREGASNTGELFFGEGSRLTVL.

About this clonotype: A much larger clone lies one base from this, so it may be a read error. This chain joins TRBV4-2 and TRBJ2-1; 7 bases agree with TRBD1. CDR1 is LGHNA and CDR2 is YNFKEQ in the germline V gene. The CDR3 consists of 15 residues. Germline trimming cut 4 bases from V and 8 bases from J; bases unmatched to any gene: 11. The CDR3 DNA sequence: TGTGCCAGCAGCCCCCGACAGGGAGATTCGGATGAGCAGTTCTTC. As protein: CASSPRQGDSDEQFF.

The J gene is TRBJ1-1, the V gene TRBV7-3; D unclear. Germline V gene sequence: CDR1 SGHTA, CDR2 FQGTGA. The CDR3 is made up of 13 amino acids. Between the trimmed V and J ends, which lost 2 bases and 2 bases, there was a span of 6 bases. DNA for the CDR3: TGTGCCAGCAGCTTAGGCCATAACACTGAAGCTTTCTTT. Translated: CASSLGHNTEAFF.

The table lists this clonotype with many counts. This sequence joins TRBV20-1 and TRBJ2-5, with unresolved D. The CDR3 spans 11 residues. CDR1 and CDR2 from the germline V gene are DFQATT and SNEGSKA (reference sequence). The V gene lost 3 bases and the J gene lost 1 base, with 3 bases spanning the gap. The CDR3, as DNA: TGCAGTGCTAGCGGCCAAGAGACCCAGTACTTC. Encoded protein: CSASGQETQYF.

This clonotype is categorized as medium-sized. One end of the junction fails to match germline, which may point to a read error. The CDR3 DNA sequence: TGCAGTGCTCACCCCGGGACTCCGTCCAGAGGGGGGTTGGATTTT. Translated, it gives CSAHPGTPSRGGLDF. The chain couples TRBV20-1 to TRBJ2-3; TRBD1 or TRBD2 may be the D gene (6 bases each). The germline CDR1 and CDR2 sequences are DFQATT and SNEGSKA (reference sequence). The CDR3 totals 15 residues.

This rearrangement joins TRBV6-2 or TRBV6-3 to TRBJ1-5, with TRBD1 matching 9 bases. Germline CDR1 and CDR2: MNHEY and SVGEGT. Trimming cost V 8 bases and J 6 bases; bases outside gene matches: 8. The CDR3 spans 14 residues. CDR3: CASSGTGFIQPQHF. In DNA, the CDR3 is TGTGCCAGCTCCGGGACAGGGTTCATTCAGCCCCAGCATTTT.

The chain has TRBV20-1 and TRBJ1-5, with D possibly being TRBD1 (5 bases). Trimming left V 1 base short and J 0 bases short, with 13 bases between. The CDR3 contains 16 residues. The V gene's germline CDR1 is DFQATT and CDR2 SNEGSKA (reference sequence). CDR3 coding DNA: TGCAGTGCTAGAGGCCAGGGATTAAATAGCAATCAGCCCCAGCATTTT. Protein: CSARGQGLNSNQPQHF.

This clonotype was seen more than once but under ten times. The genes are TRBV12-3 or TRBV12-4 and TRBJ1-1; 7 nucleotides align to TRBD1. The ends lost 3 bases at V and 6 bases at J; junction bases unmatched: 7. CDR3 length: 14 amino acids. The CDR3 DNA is TGTGCCAGCAGTTTCCGGACAGGAAGGCCTGAAGCTTTCTTT. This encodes CASSFRTGRPEAFF.

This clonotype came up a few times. For the CDR3, the DNA is TGTGCCACCAGTGACCTCGGACTAGCGGGAGGGGGGGGTGAGCAGTTCTTC. This encodes CATSDLGLAGGGGEQFF. This chain links TRBV24-1 with TRBJ2-1; 15 bases line up with TRBD2. V lost 4 bases and J lost 9; bases outside the gene matches: 9. There are 17 residues in the CDR3. Looked up from germline, CDR1 is KGHDR and CDR2 is SFDVKD.

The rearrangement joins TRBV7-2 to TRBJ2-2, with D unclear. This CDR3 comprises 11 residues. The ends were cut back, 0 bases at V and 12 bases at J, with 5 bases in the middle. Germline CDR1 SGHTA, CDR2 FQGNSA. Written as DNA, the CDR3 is TGTGCCAGCAGCTTAGCGCGAAAGCTGTTTTTT. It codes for CASSLARKLFF.

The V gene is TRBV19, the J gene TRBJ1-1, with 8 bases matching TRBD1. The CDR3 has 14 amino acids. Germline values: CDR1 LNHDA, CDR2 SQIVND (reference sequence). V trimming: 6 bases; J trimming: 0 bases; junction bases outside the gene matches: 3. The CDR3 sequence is CASRAGQVNTEAFF. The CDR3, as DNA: TGTGCCAGTAGGGCGGGACAGGTGAACACTGAAGCTTTCTTT.

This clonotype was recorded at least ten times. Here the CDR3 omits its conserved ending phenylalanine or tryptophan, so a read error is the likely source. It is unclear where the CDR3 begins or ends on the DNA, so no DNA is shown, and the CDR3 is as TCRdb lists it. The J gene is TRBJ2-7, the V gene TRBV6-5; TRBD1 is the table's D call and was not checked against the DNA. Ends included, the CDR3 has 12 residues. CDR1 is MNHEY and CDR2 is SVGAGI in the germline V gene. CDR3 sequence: CASSRHGTGLDS.

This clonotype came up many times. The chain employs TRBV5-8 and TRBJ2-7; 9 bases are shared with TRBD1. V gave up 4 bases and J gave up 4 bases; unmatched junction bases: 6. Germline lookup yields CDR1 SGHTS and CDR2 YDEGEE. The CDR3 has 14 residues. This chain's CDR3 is CASSLGQGLYEQYF. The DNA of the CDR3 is TGTGCCAGCAGCCTGGGACAGGGTTTGTACGAGCAGTACTTC. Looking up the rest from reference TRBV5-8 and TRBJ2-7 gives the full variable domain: EAGVTQSPTHLIKTRGQQATLRCSPISGHTSVYWYQQALGLGLQFLLWYDEGEERNRGNFPPRFSGRQFPNYSSELNVNALELEDSALYLCASSLGQGLYEQYFGPGTRLTVT.

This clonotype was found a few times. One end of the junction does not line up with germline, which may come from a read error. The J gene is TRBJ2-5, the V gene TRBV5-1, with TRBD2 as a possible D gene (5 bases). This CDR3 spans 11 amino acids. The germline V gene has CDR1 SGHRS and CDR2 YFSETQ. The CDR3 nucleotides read TGCCCCAGCAGTCCGGGGGAGACCCAGTACTTC. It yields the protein CPSSPGETQYF.